In its sample, the clone carrying this T cell receptor (beta chain) was seen many times. The data derive from a study of CD8 T cells in ankylosing spondylitis. This CDR3 spans 14 amino acids. Trimming took 8 bases from V and 8 from J; bases not matched to a gene: 10. Researchers built TCR beta libraries using quantitative 5'-RACE with molecular barcodes. From the 5' RACE reads, TCRdb called clonotypes with MiXCR, one entry per CDR3 protein. Of over 75,000 distinct CDR3 sequences listed, roughly 9.6% are singletons. This TCR was recovered from a male donor with ankylosing spondylitis or in good health (not recorded which). The sequencing sample was made of blood, either unsorted or a sorted T cell fraction (not recorded which). The rearrangement uses TRBV12-3 or TRBV12-4 and TRBJ2-1; 9 nucleotides agree with TRBD2. In DNA form, the CDR3 reads TGTGCCAGCCATTTTGCTAGCGGGGTCGATGAGCAGTTCTTC. Translating gives CASHFASGVDEQFF.